The rows below give T cell receptor beta chains drawn from one sample of a study of T-cell reconstitution after alpha-beta-depleted transplantation in children. A single record per CDR3 protein comes from TCRdb applying MiXCR to the PCR reads. The sample shows almost 500,000 distinct CDR3 sequences, under 12% of them seen only once. Sample: PBMCs, taken before TCRalphabeta/CD19-depleted stem cell transplant. The receptors were gathered from a child aged 2 to 9 with inherited bone marrow failure, due to receive a stem cell transplant. CDR3s include the opening cysteine and the closing phenylalanine or tryptophan. For some rows the clone size is stated as once, few or many, or as a class when expanded; others skip it.

v_call: TRBV28
clone_size: many
j_call: TRBJ2-7
cdr3_aa: CASSPQVGSLDEQYF

v_call: TRBV4-1
clone_size: many
j_call: TRBJ2-1
cdr3_aa: CASSQGVAGYEQFF

v_call: TRBV20-1
clone_size: many
j_call: TRBJ1-2
cdr3_aa: CSARDSGYRGYTF

v_call: TRBV29-1
clone_size: many
j_call: TRBJ2-7
cdr3_aa: CSVVSGLPSYEQYF

v_call: TRBV13
clone_size: few
j_call: TRBJ2-7
cdr3_aa: CASSLVGTGWNEQYF

v_call: TRBV5-1
clone_size: .
j_call: TRBJ2-7
cdr3_aa: CASIGAGGTSYEQYF

v_call: TRBV28
clone_size: many
j_call: TRBJ2-4
cdr3_aa: CASRTTGGENIQYF

v_call: TRBV7-2
clone_size: many
j_call: TRBJ2-2
cdr3_aa: CASSGYGAHTGELFF

v_call: TRBV7-2
clone_size: .
j_call: TRBJ2-7
cdr3_aa: CASSLWGTGSNEQYF

v_call: TRBV29-1
clone_size: many
j_call: TRBJ2-7
cdr3_aa: CSVAAVRGGTYEQYF

v_call: TRBV29-1
clone_size: .
j_call: TRBJ2-1
cdr3_aa: CSVESTGGEFF

v_call: TRBV4-3
clone_size: many
j_call: TRBJ2-7
cdr3_aa: CASSQVTSGTYYEQYF

v_call: TRBV29-1
clone_size: many
j_call: TRBJ2-6
cdr3_aa: CSVEQVVSGANVLTF

v_call: TRBV7-2
clone_size: .
j_call: TRBJ2-1
cdr3_aa: CASSRTQSAGVNEQFF

v_call: TRBV5-4
clone_size: many
j_call: TRBJ2-1
cdr3_aa: CASMPDSSYNEQFF

v_call: TRBV27
clone_size: many
j_call: TRBJ2-7
cdr3_aa: CASSGGGRLHEQYF

v_call: TRBV12-3/TRBV12-4
clone_size: many
j_call: TRBJ2-1
cdr3_aa: CASRPALRGNEQFF